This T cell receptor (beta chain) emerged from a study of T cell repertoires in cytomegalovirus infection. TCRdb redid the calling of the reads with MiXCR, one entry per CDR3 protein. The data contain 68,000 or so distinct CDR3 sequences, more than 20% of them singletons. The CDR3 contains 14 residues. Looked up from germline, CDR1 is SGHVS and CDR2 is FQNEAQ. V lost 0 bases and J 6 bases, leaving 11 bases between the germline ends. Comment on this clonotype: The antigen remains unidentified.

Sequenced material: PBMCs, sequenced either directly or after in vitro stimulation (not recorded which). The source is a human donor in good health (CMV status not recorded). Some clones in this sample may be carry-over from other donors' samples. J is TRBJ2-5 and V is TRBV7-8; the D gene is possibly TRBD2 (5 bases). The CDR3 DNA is TGTGCCAGCAGCTTAGCGAGAGGGATCCAGACCCAGTACTTC. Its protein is CASSLARGIQTQYF.